The 24 T cell receptor beta chains given below trace back to one sample, sequenced in a study. From the 5' RACE reads, TCRdb called clonotypes with MiXCR, one entry per CDR3 protein. The table includes 45,000 to 70,000 distinct CDR3 sequences, 28% detected once. The sequenced sample consisted of tumor-infiltrating memory CD4+ T cells sorted from the breast tumor. As for subset: memory CD4+ T cells, CD4+CD45RO+CD25-. These receptors were taken from a female donor with breast cancer.

This clonotype was found once. The chain has TRBV7-2 and TRBJ1-3; D is ambiguous. From germline, CDR1 is SGHTA and CDR2 FQGNSA. Trimming took off 5 bases at V and 0 bases at J, with 5 bases between the two ends. The CDR3 is 13 residues long. CDR3 residues: CASSKDSGNTIYF. Here the CDR3 DNA reads TGTGCCAGCAGCAAGGACTCTGGAAACACCATATATTTT. The full variable domain, completed using reference TRBV7-2 and TRBJ1-3, is GAGVSQSPSNKVTEKGKDVELRCDPISGHTALYWYRQSLGQGLEFLIYFQGNSAPDKSGLPSDRFSAERTGGSVSTLTIQRTQQEDSAVYLCASSKDSGNTIYFGEGSWLTVV.

Ten or more counts support this clonotype. The genes are TRBV20-1 and TRBJ2-7; TRBD2 might be the D (6 bases). This CDR3 is built from 15 residues. The germline V gene has CDR1 DFQATT and CDR2 SNEGSKA (reference sequence). The germline V and J ends were trimmed by 1 base and 0 bases, with 13 bases remaining between them. This CDR3 reads CSARAPWGDSYEQYF. DNA of the CDR3: TGCAGTGCTAGAGCCCCTTGGGGGGACTCCTACGAGCAGTACTTC.

This CDR3 is CASSYSWSSYEQYF. Written as DNA, the CDR3 is TGTGCCAGCAGTTACTCATGGAGCTCCTACGAGCAGTACTTC. The genes are TRBV6-2 or TRBV6-3 and TRBJ2-7, with D unclear. Trimming removed 0 bases at V and 0 bases at J, with 6 bases between. This CDR3 region has 14 residues. CDR1 MNHEY and CDR2 SVGEGT come from the germline V gene.

The genes are TRBV5-1 and TRBJ2-1; 7 bases fit TRBD2. Losses at the gene ends were 4 bases for V and 7 bases for J; bases not matched to a gene: 8. Germline V lookup: CDR1 SGHRS, CDR2 YFSETQ. CDR3 length: 14 amino acids. This CDR3 is CASSPIGGSNEQFF. The CDR3 coding sequence is TGCGCCAGCAGCCCAATAGGCGGGAGTAATGAGCAGTTCTTC.

The chain has TRBV20-1 and TRBJ2-5; D call uncertain. From germline, CDR1 is DFQATT and CDR2 SNEGSKA (reference sequence). The CDR3 consists of 10 residues. V lost 4 bases, J lost 9 bases, and 9 bases lay in between. This chain's CDR3 is CSAMSVAQYF. DNA for the CDR3: TGCAGTGCTATGTCGGTGGCCCAGTACTTC.

Only one count was recorded for this clonotype. This chain uses TRBV9 with TRBJ1-4, with a weak D call TRBD1 (6 bases). Germline V gives CDR1 SGDLS, CDR2 YYNGEE. V shed 0 bases and J shed 7 bases, with 16 bases lying between them. CDR3 size: 16 residues. CDR3 coding DNA: TGTGCCAGCAGCGTAGCGGGGGGGGCAGGTGGTGAAAAACTGTTTTTT. This translates into CASSVAGGAGGEKLFF.

A word on this clonotype: Germline and junction disagree at one end, which may indicate a read error. The V gene is TRBV11-2, the J gene TRBJ2-1; 10 positions agree with TRBD1. The CDR3 is made up of 12 amino acids. CDR1 and CDR2 from the germline V gene are SGHAT and FQNNGV. CDR3 residues: CPWAGQGNEQFF. The CDR3 region has the DNA TGCCCATGGGCGGGACAGGGGAATGAGCAGTTCTTC. The full variable domain, in which reference TRBV11-2 and TRBJ2-1 provide the parts outside the CDR3, is EAGVAQSPRYKIIEKRQSVAFWCNPISGHATLYWYQQILGQGPKLLIQFQNNGVVDDSQLPKDRFSAERLKGVDSTLKIQPAKLEDSAVYLCPWAGQGNEQFFGPGTRLTVL.

Ten or more counts support this clonotype. The V gene is TRBV4-3, the J gene TRBJ2-5; D gene uncertain. Germline V gene data show CDR1 as LGHNA and CDR2 as YSLEER. Trimming removed 8 bases from V and 5 bases from J, with 15 bases in between. The CDR3 is 13 amino acids. CDR3 in amino acids: CASGIRVGETQYF. The DNA for the CDR3 is TGCGCCAGCGGGATCCGGGTTGGGGAGACCCAGTACTTC.

Only a few counts were recorded for this clonotype. This chain links TRBV11-3 with TRBJ2-3; possible D gene TRBD2, 7 bases. Trimming cost V 2 bases and J 9 bases, with 12 bases left between them. This CDR3 has 13 amino acids. The germline gives CDR1 SGHNT, CDR2 YENEEA. The CDR3 protein is CASSLTRGGTQYF. CDR3 bases: TGTGCCAGCAGCTTAACTAGGGGGGGCACGCAGTATTTT.

This clonotype was seen only a few times. V and J are TRBV5-1 and TRBJ2-2; no clear D gene. Trimming left V 0 bases short and J 1 base short, with 7 bases between. The germline CDR1 and CDR2 sequences are SGHRS and YFSETQ. The length of the CDR3 is 15 residues. Here the CDR3 reads CASSLALGNTGELFF. The CDR3 DNA sequence: TGCGCCAGCAGCTTGGCCTTAGGGAACACCGGGGAGCTGTTTTTT.

This clonotype came up once. The rearrangement uses TRBV7-6 and TRBJ1-6, with 9 bases lining up with TRBD1. Germline V gene data show CDR1 as SGHVS and CDR2 as FNYEAQ. The V and J ends lost 5 bases and 7 bases, in that order; junction bases with no gene match: 3. This CDR3 region has 14 residues. CDR3 region: CASSTGQGNSPLHF. DNA of the CDR3: TGTGCCAGCAGCACGGGACAGGGCAATTCACCCCTCCACTTT.

The V gene is TRBV20-1, the J gene TRBJ1-1; no clear D gene. CDR3 size: 12 residues. Germline CDR1 reads DFQATT; CDR2 reads SNEGSKA (reference sequence). Trimming stripped 6 bases from V and 8 bases from J, with 16 bases between. The CDR3 loop is CSAHGRTFEAFF. CDR3 sequence (DNA): TGCAGTGCCCACGGTAGGACCTTCGAAGCTTTCTTT.

The rearrangement uses TRBV20-1 and TRBJ1-6, with 8 bases lining up with TRBD1. The length of the CDR3 is 14 residues. The germline V gene has CDR1 DFQATT and CDR2 SNEGSKA (reference sequence). V was clipped by 4 bases and J by 10 bases; unmatched bases: 9. CDR3 in DNA: TGCAGTGCTAACAAGGACAGGGCGGACTCACCCCTCCACTTT. Encoded protein: CSANKDRADSPLHF.

CDR3 protein: CASRGGFNSGNTIYF. CDR3 in DNA: TGTGCCAGCAGAGGTGGGTTCAACTCTGGAAACACCATATATTTT. The genes are TRBV27 and TRBJ1-3; D unclear. V was shortened by 6 bases and J by 0 bases, with 12 bases between the two germline ends. In germline, CDR1 is MNHEY, CDR2 SMNVEV (reference sequence). The CDR3 totals 15 residues.

The chain couples TRBV6-1 to TRBJ2-7; TRBD1 aligns across 8 bases. This CDR3 has 14 amino acids. V shed 10 bases, J shed 6 bases, and the junction held 14 bases outside the gene matches. Germline CDR1 and CDR2: MNHNS and SASEGT. CDR3 in amino acids: CAITRDDRGSEQYF. The CDR3 nucleotides read TGTGCCATCACACGAGACGACAGGGGCTCCGAGCAGTACTTC.

This clonotype was counted only a few times. The V and J genes are TRBV29-1 and TRBJ2-1; D possibly corresponds to TRBD2 (6 bases). The CDR3 loop spans 13 amino acids. Trimming removed 0 bases from V and 9 bases from J, with 12 bases in between. Germline CDR1 reads SQVTM; CDR2 reads ANQGSEA. The CDR3 DNA is TGCAGCGTTGAAGAAGGGGCGGGGAGTGAGCAGTTCTTC. Amino acid sequence: CSVEEGAGSEQFF.

The rearrangement uses TRBV7-2 and TRBJ2-7; D uncertain. The CDR3 length is 14 residues. The V gene's germline CDR1 is SGHTA and CDR2 FQGNSA. The germline V and J ends were trimmed by 4 bases and 6 bases, with 16 bases remaining between them. In DNA, the CDR3 is TGTGCCAGCAGCTCCCAGGCCGCTATGACCGAGCAGTACTTC. Translation: CASSSQAAMTEQYF.

This clonotype is judged medium-sized. Compared with germline, one end of the junction differs, possibly owing to a read error. This chain links TRBV20-1 with TRBJ1-2; 8 nucleotides agree with TRBD1. Germline V CDR1 and CDR2: DFQATT, SNEGSKA (reference sequence). The length of the CDR3 is 11 residues. The CDR3 loop reads CSAPPRGLPVF. CDR3 DNA sequence: TGCAGTGCCCCACCCAGGGGGCTACCGGTCTTC.

J is TRBJ1-5 and V is TRBV29-1; the D is unclear. The CDR3 is 13 amino acids. The V end lost 6 bases, the J end lost 4 bases, and 13 bases lay between the germline ends. Germline CDR1 SQVTM, CDR2 ANQGSEA. The CDR3 reads CSVSETRNQPQHF. Written as DNA, the CDR3 is TGCAGCGTCTCCGAGACGCGGAATCAGCCCCAGCATTTT.

This clonotype was detected ten times or more. This chain links TRBV7-2 with TRBJ2-5; D unclear. The V and J ends lost 5 bases and 1 base respectively, with 11 bases between them. CDR1 and CDR2 (germline): SGHTA, FQGNSA. The CDR3 contains 14 residues. CDR3 DNA: TGTGCCAGCAGCCGCCTGATGCTCCAAGAGACCCAGTACTTC. Amino acids: CASSRLMLQETQYF.

This chain uses TRBV7-3 with TRBJ2-5; perhaps TRBD2 as D (6 bases). Trimming pared 5 bases from V and 5 bases from J, leaving 12 bases between. CDR1 is SGHTA, CDR2 FQGTGA, per germline. This CDR3 spans 13 amino acids. CDR3 in DNA: TGTGCCAGCAGCCGGTCCCGGGGGGAGACCCAGTACTTC. Translating it yields CASSRSRGETQYF.

The genes are TRBV4-2 and TRBJ1-1; 8 bases are a match to TRBD1. With V trimmed by 5 bases and J by 1 base, 3 bases remained unmatched. CDR1 and CDR2 from the germline V gene are LGHNA and YNFKEQ. This CDR3 contains 14 residues. The CDR3 DNA reads as TGTGCCAGCAGCATGGGACAGGAGAACACTGAAGCTTTCTTT. Its protein is CASSMGQENTEAFF.

This clonotype has more than one count but fewer than ten. The genes are TRBV6-1 and TRBJ2-3; D may be TRBD1 (6 bases). V shed 6 bases and J shed 7 bases, with 17 bases lying between them. Germline V gene lookup returns CDR1 MNHNS and CDR2 SASEGT. The CDR3 spans 14 residues. In nucleotides, the CDR3 is TGTGCCAGCAGCCTTTACAGGGAAACAAATACGCAGTATTTT. Residues: CASSLYRETNTQYF.

On this clonotype itself: With a much larger clone just one base away, this may be a read error. The chain has TRBV5-1 and TRBJ2-6; D may correspond to TRBD1 or TRBD2 (6 bases each). Germline assignment: CDR1 SGHRS and CDR2 YFSETQ. The CDR3 sequence is 15 residues long. Deletions cut 3 bases from V and 1 base from J, with 8 bases between. CDR3 sequence: CASSCGTSGANVLTF. CDR3 nucleotide sequence: TGCGCCAGCAGCTGCGGGACATCTGGGGCCAACGTCCTGACTTTC.